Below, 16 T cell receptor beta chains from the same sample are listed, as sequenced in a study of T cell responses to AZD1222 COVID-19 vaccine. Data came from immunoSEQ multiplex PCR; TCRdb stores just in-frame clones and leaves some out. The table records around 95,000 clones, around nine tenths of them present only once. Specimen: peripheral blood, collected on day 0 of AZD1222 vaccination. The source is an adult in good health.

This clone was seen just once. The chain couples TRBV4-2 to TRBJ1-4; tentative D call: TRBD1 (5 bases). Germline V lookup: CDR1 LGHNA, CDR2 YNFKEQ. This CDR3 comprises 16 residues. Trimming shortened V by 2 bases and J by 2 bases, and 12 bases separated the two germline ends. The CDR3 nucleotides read TGTGCCAGCAGCCAACTCTTGGGGGGGACTAATGAAAAACTGTTTTTT. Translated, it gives CASSQLLGGTNEKLFF.

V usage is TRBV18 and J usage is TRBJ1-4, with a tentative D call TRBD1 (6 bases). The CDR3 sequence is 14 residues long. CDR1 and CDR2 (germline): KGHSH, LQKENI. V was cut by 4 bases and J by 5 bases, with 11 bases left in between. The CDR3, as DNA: TGTGCCAGCTCACGCCTGGGGACAAATGAAAAACTGTTTTTT. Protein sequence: CASSRLGTNEKLFF.

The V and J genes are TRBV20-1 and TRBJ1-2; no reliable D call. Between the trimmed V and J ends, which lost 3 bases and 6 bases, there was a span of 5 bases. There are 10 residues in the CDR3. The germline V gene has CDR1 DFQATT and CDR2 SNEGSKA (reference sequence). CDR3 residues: CSARFDGYTF. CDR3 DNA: TGCAGTGCTAGGTTCGATGGCTACACCTTC.

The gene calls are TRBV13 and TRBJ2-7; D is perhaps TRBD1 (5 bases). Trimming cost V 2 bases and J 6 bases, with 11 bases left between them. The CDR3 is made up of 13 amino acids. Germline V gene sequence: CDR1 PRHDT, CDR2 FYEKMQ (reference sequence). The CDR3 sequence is CASSLTAGREQYF. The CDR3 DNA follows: TGTGCCAGCAGCTTAACAGCAGGGCGCGAGCAGTACTTC.

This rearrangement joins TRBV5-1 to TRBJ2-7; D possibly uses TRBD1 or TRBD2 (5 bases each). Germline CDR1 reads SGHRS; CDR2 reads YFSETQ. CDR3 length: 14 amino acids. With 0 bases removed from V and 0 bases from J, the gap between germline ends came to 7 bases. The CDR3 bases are TGCGCCAGCAGCTTGGGGGACGCCTCCTACGAGCAGTACTTC. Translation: CASSLGDASYEQYF.

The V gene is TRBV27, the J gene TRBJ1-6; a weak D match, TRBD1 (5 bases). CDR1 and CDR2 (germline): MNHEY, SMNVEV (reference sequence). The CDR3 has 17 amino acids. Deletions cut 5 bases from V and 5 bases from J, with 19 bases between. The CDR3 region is CASSTGTTNFNNSPLHF. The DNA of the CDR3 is TGTGCCAGCAGTACCGGGACCACAAATTTTAATAATTCACCCCTCCACTTT.

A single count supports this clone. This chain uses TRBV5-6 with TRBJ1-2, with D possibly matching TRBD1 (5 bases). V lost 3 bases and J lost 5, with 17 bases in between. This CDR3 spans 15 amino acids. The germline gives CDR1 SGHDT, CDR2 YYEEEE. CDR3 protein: CASSYPRVGGYGYTF. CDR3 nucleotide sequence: TGTGCCAGCAGCTATCCCAGGGTTGGTGGTTATGGCTACACCTTC.

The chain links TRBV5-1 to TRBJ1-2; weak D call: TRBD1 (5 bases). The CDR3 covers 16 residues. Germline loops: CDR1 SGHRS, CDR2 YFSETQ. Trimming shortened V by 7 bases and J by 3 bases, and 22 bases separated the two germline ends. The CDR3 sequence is CASRVAGSGMDYGYTF. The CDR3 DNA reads TGCGCCAGCCGGGTAGCAGGGAGCGGTATGGACTATGGCTACACCTTC.

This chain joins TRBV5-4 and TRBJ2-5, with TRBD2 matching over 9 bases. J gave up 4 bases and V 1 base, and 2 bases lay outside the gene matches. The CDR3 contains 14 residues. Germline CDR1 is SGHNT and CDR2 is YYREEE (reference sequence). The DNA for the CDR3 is TGTGCCAGCAGCTTGAAACTAGCGGGAGAGACCCAGTACTTC. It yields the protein CASSLKLAGETQYF.

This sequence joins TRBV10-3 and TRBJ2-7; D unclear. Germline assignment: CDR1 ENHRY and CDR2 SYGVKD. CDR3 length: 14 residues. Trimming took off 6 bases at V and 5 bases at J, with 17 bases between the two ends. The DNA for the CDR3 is TGTGCCATCAGCGAGGACCCCGCTGGGGACGAGCAGTACTTC. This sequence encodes CAISEDPAGDEQYF.

The CDR3 sequence is CASSSGLAGTDTQYF. CDR3 sequence (DNA): TGTGCCAGCAGCTCCGGACTAGCGGGCACAGATACGCAGTATTTT. The chain links TRBV7-3 to TRBJ2-3; 10 bases fit TRBD2. Per the germline V gene, CDR1 is SGHTA and CDR2 is FQGTGA. The ends lost 4 bases at V and 1 base at J; junction bases unmatched: 2. This CDR3 spans 15 amino acids. Full variable domain (outside the CDR3, taken from reference TRBV7-3 and TRBJ2-3): GAGVSQTPSNKVTEKGKYVELRCDPISGHTALYWYRQSLGQGPEFLIYFQGTGAADDSGLPNDRFFAVRPEGSVSTLKIQRTERGDSAVYLCASSSGLAGTDTQYFGPGTRLTVL.

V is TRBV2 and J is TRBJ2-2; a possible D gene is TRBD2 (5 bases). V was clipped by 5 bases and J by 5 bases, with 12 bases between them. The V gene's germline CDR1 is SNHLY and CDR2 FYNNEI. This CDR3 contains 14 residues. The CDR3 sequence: CASSFGVGTGELFF. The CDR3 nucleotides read TGTGCCAGCAGTTTCGGGGTGGGGACCGGGGAGCTGTTTTTT.

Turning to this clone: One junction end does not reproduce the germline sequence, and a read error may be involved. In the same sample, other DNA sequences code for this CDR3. The CDR3 bases are TGTGCCAGCAGTCAAGATGCAGGGAACGAGCAGTACTTC. This translates into CASSQDAGNEQYF. V and J are TRBV3-1 (or the pseudogene TRBV3-2) and TRBJ2-7, with D possibly being TRBD1 (5 bases). CDR1 is LGHDT and CDR2 is YNNKEL in the germline V gene (reference sequence). This CDR3 has 13 residues.

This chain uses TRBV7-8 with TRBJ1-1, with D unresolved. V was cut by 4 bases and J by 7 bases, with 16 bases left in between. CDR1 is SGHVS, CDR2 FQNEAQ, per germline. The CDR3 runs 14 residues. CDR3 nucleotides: TGTGCCAGCAGCTCTGGAGGAGGCCCCGGTGAAGCTTTCTTT. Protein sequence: CASSSGGGPGEAFF.

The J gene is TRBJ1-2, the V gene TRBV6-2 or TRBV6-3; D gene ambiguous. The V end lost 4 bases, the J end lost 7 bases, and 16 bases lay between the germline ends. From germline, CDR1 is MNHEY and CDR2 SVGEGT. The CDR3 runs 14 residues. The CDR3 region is CASSSTGPQSGYTF. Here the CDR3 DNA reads TGTGCCAGCAGTTCAACCGGGCCTCAATCTGGCTACACCTTC.

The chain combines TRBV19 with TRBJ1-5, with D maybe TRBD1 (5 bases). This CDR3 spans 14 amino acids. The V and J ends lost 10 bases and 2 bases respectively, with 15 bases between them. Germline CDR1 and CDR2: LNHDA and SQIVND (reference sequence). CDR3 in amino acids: CATARGNGNQPQHF. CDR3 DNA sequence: TGTGCCACCGCCCGGGGGAATGGCAATCAGCCCCAGCATTTT.